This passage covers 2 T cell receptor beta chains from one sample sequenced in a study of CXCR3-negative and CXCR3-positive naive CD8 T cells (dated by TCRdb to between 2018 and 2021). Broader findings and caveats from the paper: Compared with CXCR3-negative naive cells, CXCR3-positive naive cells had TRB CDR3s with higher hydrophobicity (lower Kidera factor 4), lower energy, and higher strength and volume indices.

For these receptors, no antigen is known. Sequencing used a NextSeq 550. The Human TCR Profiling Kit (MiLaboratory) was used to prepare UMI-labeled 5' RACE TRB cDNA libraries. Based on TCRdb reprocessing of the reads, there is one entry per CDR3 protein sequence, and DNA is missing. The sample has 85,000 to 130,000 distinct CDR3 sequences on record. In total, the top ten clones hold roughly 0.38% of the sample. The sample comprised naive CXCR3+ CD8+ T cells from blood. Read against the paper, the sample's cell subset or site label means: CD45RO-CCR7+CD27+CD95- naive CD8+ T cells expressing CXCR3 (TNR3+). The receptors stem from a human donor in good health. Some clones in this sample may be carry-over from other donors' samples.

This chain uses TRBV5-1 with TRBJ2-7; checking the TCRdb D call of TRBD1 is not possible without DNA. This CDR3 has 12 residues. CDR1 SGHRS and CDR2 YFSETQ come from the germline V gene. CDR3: CASSLEGVQSDF. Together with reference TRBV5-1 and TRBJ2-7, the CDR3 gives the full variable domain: KAGVTQTPRYLIKTRGQQVTLSCSPISGHRSVSWYQQTPGQGLQFLFEYFSETQRNKGNFPGRFSGRQFSNSRSEMNVSTLELGDSALYLCASSLEGVQSDFGPGTRLTVT.

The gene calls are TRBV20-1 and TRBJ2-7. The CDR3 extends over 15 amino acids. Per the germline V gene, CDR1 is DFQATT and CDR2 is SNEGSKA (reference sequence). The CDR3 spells CSARDLSGGSYEQYF.